The 10 T cell receptor beta chains listed next were all sequenced from one sample in a study of CD8 T cells in Susac syndrome (dated by TCRdb to 2018 to 2020). Library prep was done by the immunoSEQ multiplex PCR assay. RNA was extracted with the RNeasy kit and roughly 0.5 to 1 ug was reverse transcribed using random hexamers. TCRdb handled the public reads itself, with Q25 trimming in fastp and clone calling in MiXCR, and kept productive beta chains. Each CDR3 protein appears once, grouped with its most common genes and DNA. This sample has approximately 260,000 distinct CDR3 sequences in its table, and less than 96% of those were observed once. The ten most abundant clones make up about 0.1% of the sample. The sequenced sample was CD4+ T cells from PBMCs. These receptors were collected from a human donor with Susac syndrome.

This rearrangement joins TRBV2 to TRBJ2-2; TRBD2 might be the D (5 bases). The CDR3 totals 13 residues. The germline CDR1 and CDR2 sequences are SNHLY and FYNNEI. With 8 bases removed from V and 4 bases from J, the gap between germline ends came to 11 bases. The CDR3 is CASDPSGTGELFF. In DNA, the CDR3 is TGTGCCAGCGACCCAAGCGGCACCGGGGAGCTGTTTTTT.

This clonotype has a single count. The chain couples TRBV14 to TRBJ2-1, with 7 bases fitting TRBD2. The CDR3 totals 16 residues. Germline assignment: CDR1 SGHDN and CDR2 FVKESK. The V gene end was trimmed by 4 bases and the J gene end by 3 bases; junction bases not matched to a gene: 9. The CDR3 spells CASSLPGGPRYNEQFF. The CDR3 DNA reads TGTGCCAGCAGCCTACCGGGGGGTCCGCGCTACAATGAGCAGTTCTTC.

The chain couples TRBV9 to TRBJ2-3, with D possibly matching TRBD2 (5 bases). CDR1 is SGDLS, CDR2 YYNGEE, per germline. V was clipped by 6 bases and J by 3 bases, with 14 bases between them. This CDR3 is built from 14 residues. CDR3 sequence: CASTGSLATDTQYF. CDR3 coding DNA: TGTGCCAGCACGGGGAGCTTAGCGACAGATACGCAGTATTTT.

The rearrangement joins TRBV29-1 to TRBJ2-3, with 8 bases fitting TRBD2. Trimming cost V 4 bases and J 3 bases; bases outside gene matches: 9. The CDR3 contains 15 residues. The germline V gene encodes CDR1 SQVTM and CDR2 ANQGSEA. The CDR3 here is CSVAGGLGKTDTQYF. Written as DNA, the CDR3 is TGCAGCGTTGCCGGGGGACTAGGGAAGACAGATACGCAGTATTTT.

The table lists this clonotype with a count of one. The rearrangement links TRBV5-6 to TRBJ2-3; 9 bases agree with TRBD2. Germline V CDR1 and CDR2: SGHDT, YYEEEE. CDR3 length equals 14 residues. The J segment lost 6 bases and the V segment lost 0 bases, leaving 2 bases of the junction unmatched. CDR3 in amino acids: CASSLGTSVDTQYF. DNA of the CDR3: TGTGCCAGCAGCTTGGGGACTAGCGTTGATACGCAGTATTTT.

The chain combines TRBV29-1 with TRBJ1-2, with 8 bases aligning to TRBD1. The germline gives CDR1 SQVTM, CDR2 ANQGSEA. This CDR3 region has 17 residues. V lost 7 bases and J lost 0; bases outside the gene matches: 16. In nucleotides, the CDR3 is TGCAGCGCCGCGGGACAGGTACTAGGAGTTGCTAACTATGGCTACACCTTC. It codes for CSAAGQVLGVANYGYTF. Drawing the rest from reference TRBV29-1 and TRBJ1-2, the complete variable domain is SAVISQKPSRDICQRGTSLTIQCQVDSQVTMMFWYRQQPGQSLTLIATANQGSEATYESGFVIDKFPISRPNLTFSTLTVSNMSPEDSSIYLCSAAGQVLGVANYGYTFGSGTRLTVV.

The rearrangement uses TRBV29-1 and TRBJ2-3; D is possibly TRBD2 (6 bases). This CDR3 region has 13 residues. Germline assignment: CDR1 SQVTM and CDR2 ANQGSEA. V lost 7 bases and J 4 bases, leaving 15 bases between the germline ends. The CDR3 region is CSGGLRMADTQYF. In DNA, the CDR3 is TGCAGCGGAGGACTAAGAATGGCAGATACGCAGTATTTT.

The rearrangement joins TRBV6-1 to TRBJ2-5; D gene unclear. V lost 2 bases and J 4 bases, leaving 11 bases between the germline ends. Germline assignment: CDR1 MNHNS and CDR2 SASEGT. CDR3 length: 14 residues. The CDR3 DNA is TGTGCCAGCAGTGAAAATAGGTCCCCAGAGACCCAGTACTTC. Protein: CASSENRSPETQYF.

This clonotype occurred once. Written as DNA, the CDR3 is TGCAGTGCTAGAGACGACATTATGAACACTGAAGCTTTCTTT. Amino acids: CSARDDIMNTEAFF. The rearrangement links TRBV20-1 to TRBJ1-1; D is uncertain. V was clipped by 0 bases and J by 0 bases, with 8 bases between them. The CDR3 covers 14 residues. CDR1 and CDR2 from the germline V gene are DFQATT and SNEGSKA (reference sequence).

The chain couples TRBV25-1 to TRBJ2-5; D unclear. The CDR3 is made up of 11 amino acids. Trimming removed 5 bases at V and 7 bases at J, with 8 bases between. CDR1 MGHDK and CDR2 SYGVNS come from the germline V gene. CDR3 sequence (DNA): TGTGCCAGCAGTTGGGTCGGGACCCAGTACTTC. It codes for CASSWVGTQYF.